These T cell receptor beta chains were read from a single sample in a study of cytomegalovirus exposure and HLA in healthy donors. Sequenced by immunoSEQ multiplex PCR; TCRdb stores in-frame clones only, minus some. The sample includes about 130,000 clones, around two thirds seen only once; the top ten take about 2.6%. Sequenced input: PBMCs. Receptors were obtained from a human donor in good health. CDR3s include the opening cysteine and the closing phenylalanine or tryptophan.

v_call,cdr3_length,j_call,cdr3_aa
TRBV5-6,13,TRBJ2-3,CASSALGGLTQYF
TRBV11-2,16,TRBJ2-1,CASSSKRLAGGNEQFF
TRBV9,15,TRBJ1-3,CASSPSGNSGNTIYF
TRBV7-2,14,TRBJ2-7,CASSGGIAGSEQYF
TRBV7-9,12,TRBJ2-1,CASSGPGVGEFF
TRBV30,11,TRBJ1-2,CAWNTRAGYTF
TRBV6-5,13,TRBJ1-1,CASRPGQGPEAFF
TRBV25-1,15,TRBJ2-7,CASSESPGGAYEQYF
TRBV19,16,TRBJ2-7,CASSGLDRGRAYEQYF
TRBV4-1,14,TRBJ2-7,CASSQEEGRYEQYF
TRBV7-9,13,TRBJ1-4,CASSRGLVEKLFF
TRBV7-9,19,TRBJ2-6,CASSSRGRGELPGANVLTF
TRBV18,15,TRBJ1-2,CASSPAGQGDYGYTF
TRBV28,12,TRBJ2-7,CASSLSGYEQYF
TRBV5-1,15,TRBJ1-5,CASSHGTGVNQPQHF
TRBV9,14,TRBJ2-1,CASSVGRGSNEQFF
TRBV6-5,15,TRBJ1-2,CASSYLIGQLYGYTF
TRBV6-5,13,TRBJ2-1,CASREAGYNEQFF
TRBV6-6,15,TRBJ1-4,CASSPDRTANEKLFF
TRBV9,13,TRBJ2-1,CASSVNQAGDQFF
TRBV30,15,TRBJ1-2,CAWSVLSPGLYGYTF
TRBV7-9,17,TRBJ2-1,CASTFPHGKDRVDEQFF
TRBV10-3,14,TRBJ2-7,CAIRNTSASYEQYF
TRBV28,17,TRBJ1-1,CASSGAGTGGSDSIAFF
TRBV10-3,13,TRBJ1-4,CAISESSPEKLFF
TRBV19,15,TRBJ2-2,CASSKLAGTAGELFF
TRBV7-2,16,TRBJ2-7,CASSLLGFRTSNEQYF
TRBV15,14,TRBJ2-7,CTTSRPDPTGEQYF
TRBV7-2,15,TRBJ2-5,CASLKGTSVFETQYF
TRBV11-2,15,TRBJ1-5,CASSPGTAQNQPQHF
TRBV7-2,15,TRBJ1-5,CASSLGAGSYQPQHF
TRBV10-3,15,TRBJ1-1,CAISESGQVDTEAFF
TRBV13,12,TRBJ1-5,CASSRVNQPQHF
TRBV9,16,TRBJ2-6,CASSGGSGVGANVLTF
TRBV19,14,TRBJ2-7,CASSGPRADYEQYF
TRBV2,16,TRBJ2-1,CASSELRGLENNEQFF
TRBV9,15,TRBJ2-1,CASSALAGGNNEQFF
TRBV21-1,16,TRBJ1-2,CASSKGAGAEGYGYTF
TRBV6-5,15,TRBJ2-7,CASSYGPPFAVWQYF
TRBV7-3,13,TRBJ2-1,CASSSGGTAVQFF
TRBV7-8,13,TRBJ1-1,CASSFQLGTEAFF
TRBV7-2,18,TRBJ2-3,CASSLGLAGGQSTDTQYF
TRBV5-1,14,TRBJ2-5,CASCWDSYQETQYF
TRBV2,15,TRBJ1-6,CASSEEQTDNSPLHF
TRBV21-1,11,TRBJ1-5,CVPHSNQPQHF
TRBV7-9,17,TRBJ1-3,CASSSIGDRGPGNTIYF
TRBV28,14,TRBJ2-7,CATQEGTGFYEQYF
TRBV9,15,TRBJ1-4,CASSVAPGLWEKLFF
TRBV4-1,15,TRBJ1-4,CASSQGQGPNEKLFF
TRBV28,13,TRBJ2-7,CASTGQGTYEQYF
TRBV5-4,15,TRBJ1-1,CASRNGGVGNTEAFF
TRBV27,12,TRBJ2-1,CASNQGGNEQFF
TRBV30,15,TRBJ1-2,CAWRLGQGESYGYTF